This TCR beta chain came from a study of regulatory T cells in long-lasting Graves disease. Construction of the TCR beta libraries employed iRepertoire HTBI primers in conjunction with Arm-PCR of CDR3 regions. MiXCR, applied by TCRdb to the multiplex PCR reads, yields one record per CDR3 protein. This table holds over 350,000 distinct CDR3 sequences, around 16% found once. Time point given: newly diagnosed GD, antithyroid drugs for less than 3 months. With RNA extracted from PBMCs as input, the TCR library was made. The CDR3 runs 13 residues. The germline V gene encodes CDR1 LNHNV and CDR2 YYDKDF (reference sequence). The V end was cut by 3 bases, the J end by 4 bases, with 9 bases between. This clonotype was seen ten or more times. Another study also made use of these data, one on T cells in Graves' hyperthyroidism and ophthalmopathy. That source reports: Patients were excluded because of uncontrolled infection, other autoimmune disease, pregnancy or lactation.

This receptor was obtained from a woman aged 40-49 years with Graves disease. V and J are TRBV15 and TRBJ1-1, with D hard to call. The specimen was peripheral blood mononuclear cells (PBMCs), collected at new diagnosis, from a patient treated with antithyroid drugs. Here the CDR3 DNA reads TGTGCCACCAGCAGTGCAAGGCGCACTGAAGCTTTCTTT. This gives the protein CATSSARRTEAFF.